This T cell receptor beta chain was documented in a study of blood T cell repertoires in COVID-19 (dated by TCRdb to the early 2020s). With regard to the full study: The collaborator samples originated in the United States, Italy and Spain and spanned the acute and convalescent phases of COVID-19. Deeply sampled blood TCRbeta repertoires from subjects exposed to, actively infected with, or recovered from COVID-19 were included in the dataset. A freely available public database, intended as a resource for researchers studying the immune response to SARS-CoV-2, is where the repertoires were released. The samples were drawn from the first 160 participants of the ongoing ImmuneRACE study and from 1,254 subjects provided by 6 global collaborators. The sample metadata nearly always contained a de-identified subject ID, COVID-19 status, age in years and sex. Where available, HLA class I and class II types were taken from metadata supplied by the sample provider and were not determined by assay-based typing. The material from the prospective study consisted of cDNA or gDNA derived from T cells, B-cell-depleted T cells, or PBMCs.

The CDR3, cysteine through phenylalanine, is 15 amino acids long. The DNA shown is the 45-base CDR3, in frame from base 1. CDR1 and CDR2 are read off the germline V gene as LGHNA and YNFKEQ. Trimming leaves V shorter by 3 bases and J shorter by 5 bases, with the junction holding 6 bases beyond the gene matches. The full study reports these points: The amount of clinical and demographic metadata varied by source and participant and was provided uncurated.

In the case of this clone: Its binding antigen is unknown. It has no much larger one-base neighbor in the sample; base qualities were not kept.

Collaborating institutions collected whole blood in K2EDTA tubes following their own protocols. For TCRbeta analysis, collaborators shipped samples as frozen whole blood, isolated PBMCs, or DNA extracted from either of those sample types. The immunoSEQ Assay, a bias-controlled multiplex PCR, was used to amplify TCRbeta CDR3 regions from genomic DNA. The authors processed their data as follows. Nucleated cell counts per sample were estimated from amplification of reference gene primers within the assay. To quantify the absolute abundance of each unique TCRbeta CDR3 rearrangement, sequence reads were collapsed and filtered. For each sample, productive Simpson clonality was calculated by taking the square root of Simpson's diversity index across productive rearrangements. TCRdb obtained this table from immuneACCESS and retained in-frame rearrangements with V and J assigned. These tables miss some clones; where compared with another copy, unresolved V genes account for less than half of the shortfall, and the remainder is unexplained. The V and J calls and clone size are taken from that table; D and trimming were inferred from the DNA. Recorded for this sample are 50,000 to 70,000 clones; 75% to 95% of them occurred a single time. Of the sample, 9% to 9.5% is held by the ten largest clones.

This receptor was taken from a woman of 80 years or more with active COVID-19. The sequenced sample was peripheral blood. Rearrangement joined TRBV4-2 to TRBJ2-3, with TRBD2 matching 9 junction bases. The nucleotides are TGTGCCAGCAGCCACTGGGGACTAGCTCGAGATACGCAGTATTTT. This yields the protein CASSHWGLARDTQYF.